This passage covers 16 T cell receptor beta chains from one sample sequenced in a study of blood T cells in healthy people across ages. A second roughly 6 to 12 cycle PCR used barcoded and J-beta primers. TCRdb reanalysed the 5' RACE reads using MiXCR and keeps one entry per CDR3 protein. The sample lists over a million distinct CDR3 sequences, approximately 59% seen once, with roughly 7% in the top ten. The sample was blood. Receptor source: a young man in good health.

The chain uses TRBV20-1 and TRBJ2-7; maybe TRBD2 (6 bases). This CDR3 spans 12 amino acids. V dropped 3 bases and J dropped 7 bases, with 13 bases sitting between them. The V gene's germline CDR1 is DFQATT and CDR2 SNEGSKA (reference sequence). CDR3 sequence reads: CSASSGGNEQYF. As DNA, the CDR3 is TGCAGTGCTAGTTCCGGGGGAAATGAGCAGTACTTC.

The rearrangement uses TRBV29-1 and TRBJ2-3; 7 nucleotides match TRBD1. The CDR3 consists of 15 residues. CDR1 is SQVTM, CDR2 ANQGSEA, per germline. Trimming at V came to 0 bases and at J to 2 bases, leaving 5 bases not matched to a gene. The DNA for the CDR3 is TGCAGCGTTGAAGAGGGACAGTTTTCCACAGATACGCAGTATTTT. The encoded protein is CSVEEGQFSTDTQYF.

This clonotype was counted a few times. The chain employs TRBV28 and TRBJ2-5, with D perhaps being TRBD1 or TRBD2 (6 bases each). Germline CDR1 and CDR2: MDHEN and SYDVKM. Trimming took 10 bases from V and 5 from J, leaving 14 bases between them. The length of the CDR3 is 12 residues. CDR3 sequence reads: CATVRGGETQYF. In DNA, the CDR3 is TGTGCCACCGTCAGAGGGGGGGAGACCCAGTACTTC.

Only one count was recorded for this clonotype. The CDR3 region is CASKTGSDGYTF. The CDR3 DNA reads TGTGCCAGCAAAACAGGGAGCGATGGCTACACCTTC. This chain connects TRBV5-5 to TRBJ1-2; tentative D call: TRBD1 (6 bases). CDR3 length equals 12 residues. V gave up 6 bases and J gave up 6 bases, with 12 bases separating them. Germline CDR1 reads SGHKS; CDR2 reads YYEKEE (reference sequence).

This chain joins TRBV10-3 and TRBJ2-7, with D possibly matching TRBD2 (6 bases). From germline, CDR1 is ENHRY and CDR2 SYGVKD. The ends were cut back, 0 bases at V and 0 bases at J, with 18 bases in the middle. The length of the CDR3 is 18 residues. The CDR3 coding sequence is TGTGCCATCAGTGAGTCTGGAGGGCTCGAAACTTCCTCCTACGAGCAGTACTTC. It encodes CAISESGGLETSSYEQYF.

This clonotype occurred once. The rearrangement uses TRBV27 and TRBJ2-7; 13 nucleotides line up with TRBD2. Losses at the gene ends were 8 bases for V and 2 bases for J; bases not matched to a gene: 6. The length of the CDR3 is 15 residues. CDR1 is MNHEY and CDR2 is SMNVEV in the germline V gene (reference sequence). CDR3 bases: TGTGCCAGCCTAAGACTAGCGGGAGGCCCCTACGAGCAGTACTTC. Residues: CASLRLAGGPYEQYF.

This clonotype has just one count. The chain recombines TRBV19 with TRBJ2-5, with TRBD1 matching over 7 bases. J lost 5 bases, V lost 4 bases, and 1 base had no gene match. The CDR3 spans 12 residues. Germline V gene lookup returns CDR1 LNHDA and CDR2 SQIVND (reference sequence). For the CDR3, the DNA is TGTGCCAGTAGTACCAGGGGGGAGACCCAGTACTTC. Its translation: CASSTRGETQYF.

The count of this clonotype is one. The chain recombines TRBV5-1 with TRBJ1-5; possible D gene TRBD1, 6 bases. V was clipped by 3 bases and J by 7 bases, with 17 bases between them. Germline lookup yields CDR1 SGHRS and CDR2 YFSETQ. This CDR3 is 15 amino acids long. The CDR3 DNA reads TGCGCCAGCAGCTCAACAGGGAGATCGGACCAGCCCCAGCATTTT. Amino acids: CASSSTGRSDQPQHF.

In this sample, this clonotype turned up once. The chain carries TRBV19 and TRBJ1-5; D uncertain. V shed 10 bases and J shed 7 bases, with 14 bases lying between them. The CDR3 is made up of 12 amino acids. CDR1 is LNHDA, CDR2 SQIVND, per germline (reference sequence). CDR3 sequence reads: CATQEFSQPQHF. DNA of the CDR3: TGTGCCACCCAGGAGTTCAGCCAGCCCCAGCATTTT.

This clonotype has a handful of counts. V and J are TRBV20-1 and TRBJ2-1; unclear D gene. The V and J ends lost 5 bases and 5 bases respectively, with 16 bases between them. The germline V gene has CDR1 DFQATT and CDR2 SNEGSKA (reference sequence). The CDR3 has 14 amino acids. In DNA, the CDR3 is TGCAGTGCTCCGGGCGATCCAACAGACAATGAGCAGTTCTTC. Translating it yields CSAPGDPTDNEQFF.

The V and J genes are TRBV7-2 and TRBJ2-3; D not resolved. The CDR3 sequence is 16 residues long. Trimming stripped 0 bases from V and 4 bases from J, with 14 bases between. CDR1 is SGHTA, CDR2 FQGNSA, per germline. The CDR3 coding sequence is TGTGCCAGCAGCTTAGCGGGTGCGGATGTATCAGATACGCAGTATTTT. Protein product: CASSLAGADVSDTQYF. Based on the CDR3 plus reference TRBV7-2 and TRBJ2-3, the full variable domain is GAGVSQSPSNKVTEKGKDVELRCDPISGHTALYWYRQSLGQGLEFLIYFQGNSAPDKSGLPSDRFSAERTGGSVSTLTIQRTQQEDSAVYLCASSLAGADVSDTQYFGPGTRLTVL.

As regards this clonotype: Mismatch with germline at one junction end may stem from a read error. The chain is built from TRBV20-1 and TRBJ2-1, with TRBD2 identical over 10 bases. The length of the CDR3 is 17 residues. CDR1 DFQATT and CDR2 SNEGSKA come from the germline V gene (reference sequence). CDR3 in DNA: TGCAGTGCCAGAGGCCTAGCGGGGGACGCCCGTAGGGATGAGCAGTTCTTC. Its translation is CSARGLAGDARRDEQFF.

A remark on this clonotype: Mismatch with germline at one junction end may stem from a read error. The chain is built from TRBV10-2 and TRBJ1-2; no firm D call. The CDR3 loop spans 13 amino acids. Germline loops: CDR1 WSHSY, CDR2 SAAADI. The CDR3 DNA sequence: TGCGCCAGCCAAGAGGGTATGTGGAATGGCTGCACCTTC. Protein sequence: CASQEGMWNGCTF.

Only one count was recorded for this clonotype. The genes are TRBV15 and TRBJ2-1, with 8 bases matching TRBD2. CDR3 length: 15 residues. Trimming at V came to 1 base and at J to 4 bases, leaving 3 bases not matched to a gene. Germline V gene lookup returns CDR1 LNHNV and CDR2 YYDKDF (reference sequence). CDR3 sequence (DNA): TGTGCCACCAGCAGAGTAAGCGGGAGTTACAATGAGCAGTTCTTC. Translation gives CATSRVSGSYNEQFF.

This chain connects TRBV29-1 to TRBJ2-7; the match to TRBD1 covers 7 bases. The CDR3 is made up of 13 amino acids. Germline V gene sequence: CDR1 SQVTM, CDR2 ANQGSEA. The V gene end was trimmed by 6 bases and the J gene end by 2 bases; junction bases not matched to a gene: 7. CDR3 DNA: TGCAGCGTGGGACAGTCTACTACCTACGAGCAGTACTTC. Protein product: CSVGQSTTYEQYF.

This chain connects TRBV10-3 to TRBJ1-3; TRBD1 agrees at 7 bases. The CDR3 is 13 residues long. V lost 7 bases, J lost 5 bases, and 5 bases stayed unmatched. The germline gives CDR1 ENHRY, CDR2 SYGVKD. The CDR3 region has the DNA TGTGCCATCAACGACAGGGATCGAAACACCATATATTTT. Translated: CAINDRDRNTIYF.